This TCR beta chain is from a study of blood T cell repertoires in COVID-19. In the study overall: The origin of the acute and convalescent COVID-19 samples was the United States, Italy and Spain. PBMCs, B-cell-depleted T cells, or T cells provided the cDNA or gDNA that made up the material.

Germline loops: CDR1 LNHDA, CDR2 SQIVND (reference sequence). Trimming removed 3 bases at V and 12 bases at J, with 11 bases between. The CDR3 has 11 amino acids. In the authors' workflow: How many nucleated cells were present was estimated from reference gene primer amplification. Produced via immunoSEQ multiplex PCR; TCRdb's table is partial and in-frame only. That table supplies the V and J calls and clone size; D and trimming were determined from the DNA. The sample lists roughly 100,000 clones; 70% to 90% were seen once. The origin of this receptor is a man in his fifties or sixties with active COVID-19. The V and J genes are TRBV19 and TRBJ1-2; no reliable D call. The sequenced sample consisted of peripheral blood. In DNA form, the CDR3 reads TGTGCCAGTAGTATCGACAATCGACACACCTTC. Protein product: CASSIDNRHTF. The whole variable domain, remainder taken from reference TRBV19 and TRBJ1-2, is DGGITQSPKYLFRKEGQNVTLSCEQNLNHDAMYWYRQDPGQGLRLIYYSQIVNDFQKGDIAEGYSVSREKKESFPLTVTSAQKNPTAFYLCASSIDNRHTFGSGTRLTVV.